These 29 T cell receptor beta chains share one sample of origin, sequenced in a study of T cell responses to AZD1222 COVID-19 vaccine. Sequencing was performed with immunoSEQ multiplex PCR; in TCRdb, only in-frame clones are kept and a portion is missing. The data hold fewer than 150,000 clones, with around 88% observed a single time. Specimen: peripheral blood, collected on day 0 of AZD1222 vaccination. These receptors originate from an adult in good health.

This chain links TRBV7-2 with TRBJ2-3; 8 positions match TRBD1. The V gene's germline CDR1 is SGHTA and CDR2 FQGNSA. The V and J ends lost 5 bases and 4 bases, in that order; junction bases with no gene match: 8. The CDR3 is made up of 15 amino acids. The CDR3 reads CASSPDRGRADTQYF. The CDR3 bases are TGTGCCAGCAGCCCCGACAGGGGTCGGGCAGATACGCAGTATTTT. The whole variable domain, filled in from reference TRBV7-2 and TRBJ2-3, reads GAGVSQSPSNKVTEKGKDVELRCDPISGHTALYWYRQSLGQGLEFLIYFQGNSAPDKSGLPSDRFSAERTGGSVSTLTIQRTQQEDSAVYLCASSPDRGRADTQYFGPGTRLTVL.

This clone was picked up one time. This chain uses TRBV4-3 with TRBJ2-1; the D call may be TRBD1 or TRBD2 (6 bases each). Per the germline V gene, CDR1 is LGHNA and CDR2 is YSLEER. The CDR3 has 17 residues. Trimming removed 3 bases at V and 3 bases at J, with 18 bases between. The CDR3 DNA follows: TGCGCCAGCAGCCAGACGGCCGGCGGAGGGGGCTACAATGAGCAGTTCTTC. This sequence encodes CASSQTAGGGGYNEQFF.

The chain recombines TRBV2 with TRBJ1-3; 8 bases are a match to TRBD1. Per germline, CDR1 SNHLY and CDR2 FYNNEI. The CDR3 length is 12 residues. The J segment lost 8 bases and the V segment lost 7 bases, leaving 4 bases of the junction unmatched. The CDR3 DNA reads as TGTGCCAGCATCCAGGGGGCGCACACCATATATTTT. Amino acid sequence: CASIQGAHTIYF.

This clone has just one count. The chain is built from TRBV24-1 and TRBJ1-2; D may be TRBD1 (6 bases). Germline CDR1 and CDR2: KGHDR and SFDVKD. V lost 4 bases, J lost 0 bases, and 11 bases lay in between. CDR3 length equals 15 residues. CDR3 sequence: CATSDLTGANYGYTF. The CDR3 DNA reads as TGTGCCACCAGTGACCTGACAGGAGCTAACTATGGCTACACCTTC.

The rearrangement links TRBV5-1 to TRBJ1-2; 8 positions agree with TRBD1. Trimming took 0 bases from V and 6 from J; bases not matched to a gene: 7. The CDR3 is made up of 15 amino acids. Germline-derived CDR1 and CDR2 are SGHRS and YFSETQ. For the CDR3, the DNA is TGCGCCAGCAGCTTGGAGGGGCGACAGGGGAATGGCTACACCTTC. It is translated as CASSLEGRQGNGYTF.

This rearrangement joins TRBV7-6 to TRBJ2-2, with 13 positions matching TRBD2. Germline V gene data show CDR1 as SGHVS and CDR2 as FNYEAQ. V shed 1 base, J shed 4 bases, and the junction held 0 bases outside the gene matches. The CDR3 covers 16 residues. The CDR3 loop reads CASSLGLAGGTGELFF. The CDR3, as DNA: TGTGCCAGCAGCTTAGGACTAGCGGGAGGCACCGGGGAGCTGTTTTTT.

V gene TRBV28 combines with J gene TRBJ1-3, with TRBD1 matching 7 bases. Trimming cost V 6 bases and J 4 bases; bases outside gene matches: 6. The CDR3 consists of 14 residues. Germline-derived CDR1 and CDR2 are MDHEN and SYDVKM. This chain's CDR3 is CASSPGGTGNTIYF. Here the CDR3 DNA reads TGTGCCAGCAGCCCAGGGGGGACGGGAAACACCATATATTTT.

The V and J genes are TRBV19 and TRBJ1-2, with 8 bases fitting TRBD1. CDR3 length: 16 residues. V gave up 4 bases and J gave up 2 bases; unmatched junction bases: 9. Germline V lookup: CDR1 LNHDA, CDR2 SQIVND (reference sequence). The CDR3 nucleotides read TGTGCCAGTAGTAGGTCTCAGGGGGCCTTAAACTATGGCTACACCTTC. Translated, it gives CASSRSQGALNYGYTF.

This rearrangement joins TRBV5-5 to TRBJ2-3; D gene uncertain. Trimming removed 4 bases at V and 6 bases at J, with 12 bases between. The V gene's germline CDR1 is SGHKS and CDR2 YYEKEE (reference sequence). The CDR3 covers 13 residues. CDR3 sequence reads: CASSPTAADTQYF. CDR3 bases: TGTGCCAGCAGCCCGACGGCGGCGGATACGCAGTATTTT.

The chain links TRBV4-2 to TRBJ2-1; no reliable D call. In germline, CDR1 is LGHNA, CDR2 YNFKEQ. The length of the CDR3 is 15 residues. The V gene lost 5 bases and the J gene lost 5 bases, with 16 bases spanning the gap. In DNA form, the CDR3 reads TGTGCCAGCAGCATTTTGGCGTTCAATAACAATGAGCAGTTCTTC. Translating gives CASSILAFNNNEQFF.

The chain joins TRBV5-1 to TRBJ2-5; D may be TRBD1 (5 bases). Deletions cut 4 bases from V and 5 bases from J, with 12 bases between. The CDR3 contains 13 residues. From germline, CDR1 is SGHRS and CDR2 YFSETQ. The CDR3 DNA reads TGCGCCAGCAGCCCGACAGTCAGGGAGACCCAGTACTTC. It is translated as CASSPTVRETQYF.

The genes are TRBV5-1 and TRBJ2-2; D tentatively reads TRBD1 or TRBD2 (5 bases each). CDR1 is SGHRS, CDR2 YFSETQ, per germline. The CDR3 loop spans 15 amino acids. Trimming took off 4 bases at V and 3 bases at J, with 13 bases between the two ends. CDR3: CASSLPGRYTGELFF. The CDR3 DNA is TGCGCCAGCAGCCTCCCGGGGCGTTACACCGGGGAGCTGTTTTTT.

This clone has just one count. The chain uses TRBV7-2 and TRBJ1-5; TRBD1 is a possible D gene (5 bases). Trimming took off 5 bases at V and 4 bases at J, with 12 bases between the two ends. The CDR3 extends over 14 amino acids. CDR1 is SGHTA, CDR2 FQGNSA, per germline. DNA of the CDR3: TGTGCCAGCAGCCTGGGACGCCGGAATCAGCCCCAGCATTTT. Translation gives CASSLGRRNQPQHF.

V usage is TRBV6-5 and J usage is TRBJ1-5, with 7 bases lining up with TRBD1. This CDR3 has 15 residues. The V gene end was trimmed by 4 bases and the J gene end by 0 bases; junction bases not matched to a gene: 3. Germline CDR1 and CDR2: MNHEY and SVGAGI. For the CDR3, the DNA is TGTGCCAGCAGTTCCGGGACAGCTAGCAATCAGCCCCAGCATTTT. This translates into CASSSGTASNQPQHF.

This chain joins TRBV19 and TRBJ1-1; 7 bases are shared with TRBD1. Looked up from germline, CDR1 is LNHDA and CDR2 is SQIVND (reference sequence). The V and J ends lost 5 bases and 3 bases, in that order; junction bases with no gene match: 3. CDR3 size: 13 residues. The CDR3 reads CASSLTGYTEAFF. CDR3 nucleotide sequence: TGTGCCAGTAGTTTGACAGGGTACACTGAAGCTTTCTTT.

V and J are TRBV27 and TRBJ2-1; no reliable D call. The germline V gene has CDR1 MNHEY and CDR2 SMNVEV (reference sequence). Deletions cut 1 base from V and 7 bases from J, with 5 bases between. The CDR3 is made up of 12 amino acids. CDR3 in amino acids: CASSLFGNEQFF. CDR3 nucleotide sequence: TGTGCCAGCAGTTTATTCGGGAATGAGCAGTTCTTC.

Only one count was recorded for this clone. The chain carries TRBV21-1 and TRBJ2-2. TRBV21-1 constitutes a pseudogene. There are 14 residues in the CDR3. CDR3 loop: CARTGPPGAGELFF. CDR3 DNA: TGTGCCAGGACGGGGCCTCCGGGCGCCGGGGAGCTGTTTTTT.

CDR3 sequence: CASSYSGTSGTYEQYF. In nucleotides, the CDR3 is TGTGCCAGCAGTTACTCTGGGACTAGCGGAACCTACGAGCAGTACTTC. The rearrangement links TRBV6-5 to TRBJ2-7, with TRBD2 identical over 11 bases. The germline V gene encodes CDR1 MNHEY and CDR2 SVGAGI. V was clipped by 0 bases and J by 2 bases; unmatched bases: 3. The CDR3 loop spans 16 amino acids.

The chain uses TRBV29-1 and TRBJ2-1; TRBD2 aligns across 11 bases. This CDR3 is built from 17 residues. Losses at the gene ends were 4 bases for V and 7 bases for J; bases not matched to a gene: 15. Germline V CDR1 and CDR2: SQVTM, ANQGSEA. CDR3 sequence reads: CSVGPTSGGGPGNEQFF. DNA of the CDR3: TGCAGCGTTGGGCCCACTAGCGGGGGAGGCCCGGGAAATGAGCAGTTCTTC.

V is TRBV11-2 and J is TRBJ2-1; D gene ambiguous. Trimming removed 0 bases at V and 8 bases at J, with 2 bases between. Germline V gene lookup returns CDR1 SGHAT and CDR2 FQNNGV. CDR3 length equals 11 residues. The CDR3 reads CASSLEDEQFF. Here the CDR3 DNA reads TGTGCCAGCAGCTTAGAAGATGAGCAGTTCTTC.

The chain uses TRBV18 and TRBJ2-1, with 8 bases lining up with TRBD2. V dropped 3 bases and J dropped 8; count of bases not matched to a gene: 9. The CDR3 has 15 residues. Per the germline V gene, CDR1 is KGHSH and CDR2 is LQKENI. This CDR3 is CASSPSSGSGHEQFF. The CDR3 DNA reads as TGTGCCAGCTCACCGTCGAGCGGGAGTGGACATGAGCAGTTCTTC.

With respect to this clone: The junction shows a germline mismatch at one end, possibly a read error. V is TRBV30 and J is TRBJ2-1; possible D gene TRBD2, 5 bases. This CDR3 comprises 13 residues. The V gene's germline CDR1 is GTSNPN and CDR2 SVGIG (reference sequence). This chain's CDR3 is CAGRKSSYNEQFF. Written as DNA, the CDR3 is TGTGCCGGGAGAAAGAGCTCCTACAATGAGCAGTTCTTC.

V usage is TRBV7-6 and J usage is TRBJ1-3, with a tentative D call TRBD1 (5 bases). There are 16 residues in the CDR3. V lost 0 bases, J lost 2 bases, and 11 bases lay in between. Germline lookup yields CDR1 SGHVS and CDR2 FNYEAQ. The CDR3 nucleotides are TGTGCCAGCAGCTTAGCGTGGGGGGGAGCTGGAAACACCATATATTTT. It specifies CASSLAWGGAGNTIYF.

The J gene is TRBJ2-7, the V gene TRBV6-2 or TRBV6-3; D unresolved. V was shortened by 2 bases and J by 4 bases, with 21 bases between the two germline ends. Looked up from germline, CDR1 is MNHEY and CDR2 is SVGEGT. The CDR3 is 17 residues long. The CDR3 sequence: CASSYPNFDTPLYEQYF. CDR3 coding DNA: TGTGCCAGCAGTTACCCAAACTTTGATACCCCGCTTTACGAGCAGTACTTC.

The chain recombines TRBV30 with TRBJ2-7; 7 bases map to TRBD2. Germline values: CDR1 GTSNPN, CDR2 SVGIG (reference sequence). V was pared by 3 bases and J by 2 bases, with 4 bases of the junction left unmatched. The CDR3 has 13 residues. The CDR3 sequence: CAWRARGTYEQYF. In DNA form, the CDR3 reads TGTGCCTGGAGGGCGCGGGGGACCTACGAGCAGTACTTC. The whole variable domain, remainder taken from reference TRBV30 and TRBJ2-7, is SQTIHQWPATLVQPVGSPLSLECTVEGTSNPNLYWYRQAAGRGLQLLFYSVGIGQISSEVPQNLSASRPQDRQFILSSKKLLLSDSGFYLCAWRARGTYEQYFGPGTRLTVT.

The chain combines TRBV3-1 (or the pseudogene TRBV3-2) with TRBJ2-1; D unclear. Trimming took 2 bases from V and 4 from J, leaving 3 bases between them. The CDR3 is made up of 12 amino acids. Looked up from germline, CDR1 is LGHDT and CDR2 is YNNKEL (reference sequence). This CDR3 reads CASSQLYNEQFF. CDR3 nucleotide sequence: TGTGCCAGCAGCCAACTATACAATGAGCAGTTCTTC.

The chain employs TRBV28 and TRBJ2-1, with D possibly being TRBD2 (5 bases). Germline V gene sequence: CDR1 MDHEN, CDR2 SYDVKM. This CDR3 spans 12 amino acids. Trimming cost V 3 bases and J 12 bases, with 12 bases left between them. The CDR3, as DNA: TGTGCCAGCAGTTTCGGGGTAGAACGGCAGTTCTTC. Residues: CASSFGVERQFF.

This sequence joins TRBV5-1 and TRBJ2-5; 12 bases are shared with TRBD1. The ends lost 0 bases at V and 4 bases at J; junction bases unmatched: 19. The CDR3 has 21 amino acids. The germline V gene has CDR1 SGHRS and CDR2 YFSETQ. CDR3 amino acids: CASSLDVPGQGARVGPETQYF. CDR3 in DNA: TGCGCCAGCAGCTTGGATGTGCCGGGACAGGGGGCGCGGGTTGGTCCAGAGACCCAGTACTTC.

The chain combines TRBV5-4 with TRBJ1-2; possible D gene TRBD1, 6 bases. The germline V gene has CDR1 SGHNT and CDR2 YYREEE (reference sequence). This CDR3 comprises 13 residues. V lost 5 bases and J lost 3, with 11 bases in between. CDR3: CASRPQGYYGYTF. The DNA of the CDR3 is TGTGCCAGCAGGCCACAGGGTTACTATGGCTACACCTTC. Using reference TRBV5-4 and TRBJ1-2 for the parts outside the CDR3, the full variable domain is ETGVTQSPTHLIKTRGQQVTLRCSSQSGHNTVSWYQQALGQGPQFIFQYYREEENGRGNFPPRFSGLQFPNYSSELNVNALELDDSALYLCASRPQGYYGYTFGSGTRLTVV.